This TCR beta chain comes out of a study of identical twins. CDR1 and CDR2 (germline): MNHEY, SMNVEV (reference sequence). The CDR3 loop spans 16 amino acids. After removal of 8 bases from V and 13 bases from J, the junction contained 17 bases not matched to a gene. This clonotype was found a few times. Each CDR3 protein is one row after TCRdb ran MiXCR on the 5' RACE reads. The profile shows some 460,000 distinct CDR3 sequences, 11% to 15% of them singletons. This same sample was also part of a study on yellow fever vaccine responses in identical twins.

The chain couples TRBV27 to TRBJ2-2; 12 bases align to TRBD1. What was sequenced was CD4+ T cells sorted from blood. This clonotype was sampled from a woman between 18 and 29 years old in good health. The CDR3 nucleotides are TGTGCCAGCCTTACCTTACACTCCGGGACAGGGGGCAGGCTGTTTTTT. Translated: CASLTLHSGTGGRLFF.